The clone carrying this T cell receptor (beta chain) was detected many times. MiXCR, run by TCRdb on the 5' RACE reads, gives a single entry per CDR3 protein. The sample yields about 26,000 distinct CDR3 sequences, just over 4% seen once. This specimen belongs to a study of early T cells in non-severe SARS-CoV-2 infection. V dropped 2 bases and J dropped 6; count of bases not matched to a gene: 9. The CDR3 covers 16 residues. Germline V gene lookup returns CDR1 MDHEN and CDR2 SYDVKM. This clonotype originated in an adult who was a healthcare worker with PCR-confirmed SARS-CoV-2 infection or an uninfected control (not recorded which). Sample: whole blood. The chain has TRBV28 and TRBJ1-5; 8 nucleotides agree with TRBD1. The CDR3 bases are TGTGCCAGCAGTTTAGGTGGGGCAGGGGGCCTTCAGCCCCAGCATTTT. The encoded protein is CASSLGGAGGLQPQHF. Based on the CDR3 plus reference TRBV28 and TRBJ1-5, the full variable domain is DVKVTQSSRYLVKRTGEKVFLECVQDMDHENMFWYRQDPGLGLRLIYFSYDVKMKEKGDIPEGYSVSREKKERFSLILESASTNQTSMYLCASSLGGAGGLQPQHFGDGTRLSIL.